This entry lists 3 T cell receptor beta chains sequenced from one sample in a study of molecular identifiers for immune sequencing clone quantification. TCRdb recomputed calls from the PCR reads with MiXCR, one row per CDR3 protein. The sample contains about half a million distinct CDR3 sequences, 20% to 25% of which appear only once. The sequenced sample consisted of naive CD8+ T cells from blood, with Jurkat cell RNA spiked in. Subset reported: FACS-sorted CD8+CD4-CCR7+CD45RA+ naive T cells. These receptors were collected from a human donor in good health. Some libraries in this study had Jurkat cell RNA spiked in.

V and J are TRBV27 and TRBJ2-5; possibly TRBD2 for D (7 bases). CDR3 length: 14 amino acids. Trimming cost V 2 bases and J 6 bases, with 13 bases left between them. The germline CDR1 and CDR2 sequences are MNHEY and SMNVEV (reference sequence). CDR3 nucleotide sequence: TGTGCCAGCAGTTTAGGGGGGGCCGGGAAGACCCAGTACTTC. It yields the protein CASSLGGAGKTQYF.

CDR3 bases: TGTGCCACCAGCTGGTCCACCGGGGAGCTGTTTTTT. It translates to CATSWSTGELFF. The chain carries TRBV15 and TRBJ2-2, with D uncertain. This CDR3 is 12 amino acids long. With 5 bases removed from V and 4 bases from J, the gap between germline ends came to 5 bases. Germline V gene lookup returns CDR1 LNHNV and CDR2 YYDKDF (reference sequence).

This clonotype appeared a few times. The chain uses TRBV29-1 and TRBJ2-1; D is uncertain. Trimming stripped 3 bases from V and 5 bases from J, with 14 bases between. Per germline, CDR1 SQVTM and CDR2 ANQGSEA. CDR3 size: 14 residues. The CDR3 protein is CSVDPPVGNNEQFF. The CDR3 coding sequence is TGCAGCGTTGACCCACCGGTGGGTAACAATGAGCAGTTCTTC.